This entry lists 3 T cell receptor beta chains sequenced from one sample in a study of blood T cell repertoires in COVID-19. Some clones are missing from TCRdb's copy, which holds only in-frame ones; the method was immunoSEQ multiplex PCR. The data contain approximately 350,000 clones, 80% to 90% of them singletons. Sequences were obtained from PBMCs or T cells enriched from blood (not recorded which). The receptors come from a young man who had recovered from COVID-19.

The rearrangement joins TRBV25-1 to TRBJ1-1, with 7 bases fitting TRBD1. The CDR3 loop spans 18 amino acids. V lost 4 bases, J lost 4 bases, and 18 bases stayed unmatched. Germline V gene data show CDR1 as MGHDK and CDR2 as SYGVNS. In DNA form, the CDR3 reads TGTGCCAGCAGTGGTCTACGGAACAGGGGTTCGAGTGGCACTGAAGCTTTCTTT. This gives the protein CASSGLRNRGSSGTEAFF.

The J gene is TRBJ2-1, the V gene TRBV2; 7 nucleotides align to TRBD1. Germline loops: CDR1 SNHLY, CDR2 FYNNEI. CDR3 length: 17 residues. J gave up 9 bases and V 1 base, and 15 bases lay outside the gene matches. CDR3 nucleotides: TGTGCCAGCAGTGAAGGGGCCGGTTCGACCTACAGGGGTGAGCAGTTCTTC. Encoded protein: CASSEGAGSTYRGEQFF.

This chain connects TRBV6-1 to TRBJ2-7; a possible D gene is TRBD2 (5 bases). There are 14 residues in the CDR3. Looked up from germline, CDR1 is MNHNS and CDR2 is SASEGT. Trimming left V 3 bases short and J 3 bases short, with 12 bases between. The CDR3 is CASSDRERNYEQYF. DNA of the CDR3: TGTGCCAGCAGTGACCGGGAAAGAAACTACGAGCAGTACTTC.